This T cell receptor (beta chain) was obtained from a study of molecular identifiers for immune sequencing clone quantification. Study details: Replicate experiments divided RNA from about 19,000 or 110,000 naive CD8 cells into five parts and sequenced four. Study-wide results and caveats: Highly expanded clones may be undercounted when identical TCR molecules share barcodes.

Naive CD8 T cells were sorted as CD8+CD4-CCR7+CD45RA+. TCRdb reprocessed the PCR reads via MiXCR and lists one record per CDR3 protein. This sample yields tens of thousands of distinct CDR3 sequences, of which approximately 22% are seen a single time; 1% to 1.2% belongs to the top ten. This clonotype was detected many times. Its cognate antigen is unknown. V lost 5 bases, J lost 8 bases, and 19 bases lay in between. CDR1 and CDR2 (germline): PRHDT, FYEKMQ (reference sequence). The CDR3 loop spans 15 amino acids. The rearrangement uses TRBV13 and TRBJ2-1; a possible D gene is TRBD2 (5 bases). Material for sequencing was naive CD8+ T cells from blood, with Jurkat cell RNA spiked in. Noted subset: FACS-sorted CD8+CD4-CCR7+CD45RA+ naive T cells. The receptor comes from a human donor in good health. Some libraries in this study had Jurkat cell RNA spiked in. In nucleotides, the CDR3 is TGTGCCAGCAGCCACGCCCGGGATCGGTTGGATGAGCAGTTCTTC. Amino acid sequence: CASSHARDRLDEQFF.